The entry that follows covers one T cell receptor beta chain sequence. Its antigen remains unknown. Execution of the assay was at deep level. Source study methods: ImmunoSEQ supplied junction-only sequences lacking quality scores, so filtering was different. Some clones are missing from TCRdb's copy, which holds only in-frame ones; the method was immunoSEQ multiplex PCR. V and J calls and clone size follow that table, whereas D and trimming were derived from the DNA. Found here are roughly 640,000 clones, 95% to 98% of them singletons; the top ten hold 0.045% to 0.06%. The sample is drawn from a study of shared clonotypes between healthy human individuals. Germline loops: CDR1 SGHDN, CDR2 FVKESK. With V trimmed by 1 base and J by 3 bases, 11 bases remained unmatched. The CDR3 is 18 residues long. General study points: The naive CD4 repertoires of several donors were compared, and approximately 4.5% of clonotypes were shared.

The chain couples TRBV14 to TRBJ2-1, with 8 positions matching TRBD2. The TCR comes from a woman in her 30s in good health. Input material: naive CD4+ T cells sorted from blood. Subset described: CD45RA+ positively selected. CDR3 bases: TGTGCCAGCAGCCAAGTCCCGGGACTAGTTCGAGGCTACAATGAGCAGTTCTTC. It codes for CASSQVPGLVRGYNEQFF.